Below are 19 T cell receptor beta chains sequenced from a single sample in a study of persistence of HIV-infected CD4 T cells. These receptors are not linked to any known antigen. The libraries were made with immunoSEQ version 4 in survey mode. The data were produced by immunoSEQ multiplex PCR, yet TCRdb's version contains in-frame clones alone and is incomplete. The sample lists 40,000 to 55,000 clones, about 90% occurring once. Cells were stimulated nonspecifically with anti-CD3/anti-CD28 magnetic beads. CD4+ T cells upregulating both CD40 ligand and CD69 were sorted as responding cells. The sequencing used CD4+ T cells sorted from PBMCs after roughly 17-hour stimulation, collected from a patient who received antiretroviral therapy. These receptors were collected from an adult woman with HIV who was CMV-seropositive.

The V gene is TRBV7-2, the J gene TRBJ1-5; D is ambiguous. The CDR3 loop spans 15 amino acids. Germline V gene data show CDR1 as SGHTA and CDR2 as FQGNSA. Trimming took off 0 bases at V and 3 bases at J, with 9 bases between the two ends. Here the CDR3 DNA reads TGTGCCAGCAGCTTAGCCCGGGAAAACAATCAGCCCCAGCATTTT. This translates into CASSLARENNQPQHF.

This clone was seen just once. The chain links TRBV5-4 to TRBJ2-2, with D perhaps being TRBD1 or TRBD2 (5 bases each). The V gene's germline CDR1 is SGHNT and CDR2 YYREEE (reference sequence). This CDR3 region has 18 residues. Trimming pared 5 bases from V and 3 bases from J, leaving 23 bases between. The CDR3 sequence is CASSHRRGQATYTGELFF. The CDR3 DNA sequence: TGTGCCAGCAGTCACCGACGGGGCCAAGCGACTTACACCGGGGAGCTGTTTTTT.

This clone was seen just once. CDR3 in DNA: TGTGCCAGCAGGCCCTCAACTAGCGGGCTAGATACGCAGTATTTT. This codes for CASRPSTSGLDTQYF. The chain combines TRBV2 with TRBJ2-3; 9 positions match TRBD2. This CDR3 comprises 15 residues. Per germline, CDR1 SNHLY and CDR2 FYNNEI. Trimming at V came to 6 bases and at J to 5 bases, leaving 9 bases not matched to a gene.

The chain recombines TRBV5-1 with TRBJ2-1, with D unresolved. The CDR3 is 13 residues long. Trimming cost V 5 bases and J 6 bases, with 12 bases left between them. Germline loops: CDR1 SGHRS, CDR2 YFSETQ. CDR3 region: CASRFGPSNEQFF. DNA of the CDR3: TGCGCCAGCAGATTCGGCCCCAGCAATGAGCAGTTCTTC.

The chain links TRBV6-5 to TRBJ1-6, with 8 bases matching TRBD1. The germline CDR1 and CDR2 sequences are MNHEY and SVGAGI. V shed 7 bases and J 10 bases; nucleotides not matched to a gene: 12. The CDR3 runs 15 residues. CDR3: CASTGQGIIGSPLHF. In DNA form, the CDR3 reads TGTGCCAGCACCGGACAGGGAATAATCGGATCACCCCTCCACTTT.

The chain is built from TRBV11-3 and TRBJ1-2; tentative D call: TRBD1 (5 bases). Germline V gene lookup returns CDR1 SGHNT and CDR2 YENEEA. The CDR3 is 16 amino acids. Deletions cut 3 bases from V and 7 bases from J, with 21 bases between. Written as DNA, the CDR3 is TGTGCCAGCAGCTTCCCACAAACTCAGGGTTTAGGTGGCTACACCTTC. It yields the protein CASSFPQTQGLGGYTF.

The genes are TRBV7-6 and TRBJ1-2; D possibly corresponds to TRBD1 (6 bases). The length of the CDR3 is 11 residues. Germline CDR1 and CDR2: SGHVS and FNYEAQ. The CDR3 loop reads CPGAGAYGYTF. The CDR3 coding sequence is TGTCCCGGGGCGGGGGCCTATGGCTACACCTTC.

The chain employs TRBV18 and TRBJ2-7; maybe TRBD2 (5 bases). There are 14 residues in the CDR3. V lost 4 bases and J 0 bases, leaving 10 bases between the germline ends. Germline lookup yields CDR1 KGHSH and CDR2 LQKENI. Here the CDR3 DNA reads TGTGCCAGCTCACTATCGGGGAACTCCTACGAGCAGTACTTC. This translates into CASSLSGNSYEQYF.

The chain recombines TRBV19 with TRBJ2-2; D is unclear. The germline CDR1 and CDR2 sequences are LNHDA and SQIVND (reference sequence). The CDR3 extends over 14 amino acids. V lost 4 bases and J lost 8, with 14 bases in between. The CDR3 protein is CASSTTSSLGELFF. Here the CDR3 DNA reads TGTGCCAGTAGTACCACTTCCTCCCTAGGGGAGCTGTTTTTT.

J is TRBJ2-5 and V is TRBV27; 7 bases align to TRBD2. Trimming removed 6 bases from V and 1 base from J; junction bases left unmatched: 8. The V gene's germline CDR1 is MNHEY and CDR2 SMNVEV (reference sequence). CDR3 length: 15 amino acids. CDR3 in DNA: TGTGCCAGCAGATCCCTAGCGGCCCTCCAAGAGACCCAGTACTTC. It translates to CASRSLAALQETQYF.

This rearrangement joins TRBV5-4 to TRBJ2-2; 7 bases are shared with TRBD2. V was pared by 4 bases and J by 4 bases, with 10 bases of the junction left unmatched. Germline CDR1 and CDR2: SGHNT and YYREEE (reference sequence). The CDR3 loop spans 16 amino acids. The CDR3 spells CASSPKRDHRTGELFF. CDR3 DNA sequence: TGTGCCAGCAGCCCAAAGCGGGATCATCGCACCGGGGAGCTGTTTTTT.

V gene TRBV5-5 combines with J gene TRBJ2-5; D is unclear. CDR1 and CDR2 (germline): SGHKS, YYEKEE (reference sequence). This CDR3 has 11 amino acids. V was clipped by 0 bases and J by 3 bases, with 0 bases between them. CDR3 in amino acids: CASSLEETQYF. In nucleotides, the CDR3 is TGTGCCAGCAGCTTGGAAGAGACCCAGTACTTC. The full variable domain, in which reference TRBV5-5 and TRBJ2-5 provide the parts outside the CDR3, is DAGVTQSPTHLIKTRGQQVTLRCSPISGHKSVSWYQQVLGQGPQFIFQYYEKEERGRGNFPDRFSARQFPNYSSELNVNALLLGDSALYLCASSLEETQYFGPGTRLLVL.

The V and J genes are TRBV5-6 and TRBJ2-7; the match to TRBD2 covers 7 bases. Per the germline V gene, CDR1 is SGHDT and CDR2 is YYEEEE. Germline trimming cut 4 bases from V and 1 base from J; bases unmatched to any gene: 5. The length of the CDR3 is 14 residues. The CDR3 loop reads CASSPGTTSYEQYF. In DNA, the CDR3 is TGTGCCAGCAGCCCCGGGACTACTTCCTACGAGCAGTACTTC.

The CDR3 DNA reads TGCGCCAGCAGCCCTAGCCAACAATCTGGAAACACCATATATTTT. Its protein is CASSPSQQSGNTIYF. This chain connects TRBV5-1 to TRBJ1-3, with unresolved D. CDR3 length: 15 amino acids. Germline V CDR1 and CDR2: SGHRS, YFSETQ. V was clipped by 4 bases and J by 1 base, with 12 bases between them.

Here the CDR3 reads CASSPDRAQETQYF. The CDR3 bases are TGTGCCAGCTCACCTGACAGGGCCCAAGAGACCCAGTACTTC. The genes are TRBV18 and TRBJ2-5; 7 nucleotides line up with TRBD1. This CDR3 is 14 amino acids long. V was clipped by 3 bases and J by 1 base; unmatched bases: 2. The germline V gene has CDR1 KGHSH and CDR2 LQKENI.

The CDR3 is CASSFGLRAMSGGADTEAFF. The CDR3 DNA sequence: TGCGCCAGCAGCTTCGGGCTGCGGGCCATGAGTGGTGGAGCTGACACTGAAGCTTTCTTT. V is TRBV5-1 and J is TRBJ1-1; no firm D call. CDR1 and CDR2 from the germline V gene are SGHRS and YFSETQ. V dropped 2 bases and J dropped 3 bases, with 29 bases sitting between them. The CDR3 is 20 amino acids.

This chain joins TRBV24-1 and TRBJ2-7; tentatively, D is TRBD1 (6 bases). V lost 3 bases and J lost 5, with 19 bases in between. Germline CDR1 is KGHDR and CDR2 is SFDVKD. This CDR3 region has 16 residues. Here the CDR3 DNA reads TGTGCCACCAGTGATAGTTGGGGGCTTTCCCCCCACGAGCAGTACTTC. Protein product: CATSDSWGLSPHEQYF.

The rearrangement uses TRBV14 and TRBJ2-1; tentative D call: TRBD2 (5 bases). V dropped 0 bases and J dropped 3 bases, with 12 bases sitting between them. Germline loops: CDR1 SGHDN, CDR2 FVKESK. This CDR3 has 16 residues. The CDR3 bases are TGTGCCAGCAGCCAAGAAGGCAGGACTTACTACAATGAGCAGTTCTTC. Encoded protein: CASSQEGRTYYNEQFF.

The DNA for the CDR3 is TGTGCCAGCAGCTACAGACCCCGGGGGACCAAAGCAACTAATGAAAAACTGTTTTTT. Translation: CASSYRPRGTKATNEKLFF. V gene TRBV7-9 combines with J gene TRBJ1-4; the D gene is possibly TRBD1 (5 bases). This CDR3 is 19 amino acids long. Germline loops: CDR1 SEHNR, CDR2 FQNEAQ (reference sequence). Trimming removed 4 bases from V and 0 bases from J, with 21 bases in between.